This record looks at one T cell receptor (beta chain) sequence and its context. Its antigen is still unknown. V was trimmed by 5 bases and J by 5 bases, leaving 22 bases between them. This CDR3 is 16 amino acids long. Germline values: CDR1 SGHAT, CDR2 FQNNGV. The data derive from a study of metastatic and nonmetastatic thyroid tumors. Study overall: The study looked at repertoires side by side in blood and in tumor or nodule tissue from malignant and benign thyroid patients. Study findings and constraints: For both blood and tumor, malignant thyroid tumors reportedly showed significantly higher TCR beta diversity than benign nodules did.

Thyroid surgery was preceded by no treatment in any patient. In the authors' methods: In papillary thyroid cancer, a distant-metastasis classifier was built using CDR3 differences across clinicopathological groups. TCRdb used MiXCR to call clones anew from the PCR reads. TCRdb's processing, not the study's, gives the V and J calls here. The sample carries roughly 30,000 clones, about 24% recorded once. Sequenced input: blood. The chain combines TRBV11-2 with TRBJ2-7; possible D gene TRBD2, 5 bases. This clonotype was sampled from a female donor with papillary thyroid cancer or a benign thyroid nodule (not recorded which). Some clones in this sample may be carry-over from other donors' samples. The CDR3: CASSPDLAPASNEQYF. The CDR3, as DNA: TGTGCCAGCAGCCCAGATCTAGCACCAGCGAGCAACGAGCAGTACTTC.